This T cell receptor (beta chain) was retrieved from a study of blood T cell repertoires in COVID-19 (dated by TCRdb to the early 2020s). About the investigation overall: Collaborator samples came from the United States, Italy and Spain and covered acute and convalescent phases of COVID-19. Sample metadata almost always included a de-identified subject ID, COVID-19 status, age in years and sex. Deeply sampled blood TCRbeta repertoires from subjects exposed to, actively infected with, or recovered from COVID-19 were included in the dataset. The material from the prospective study consisted of cDNA or gDNA derived from T cells, B-cell-depleted T cells, or PBMCs. The samples were drawn from two sources: the first 160 participants of the ongoing ImmuneRACE study, and over 1,000 subjects contributed by 6 global collaborators. The repertoires were released in a freely available public database intended as a resource for research on the immune response to SARS-CoV-2. Where available, HLA class I and class II types were obtained from metadata supplied by the sample provider rather than from assay-based typing. Results and caveats for the whole study, not just this receptor: The amount of clinical and demographic metadata varied by source and participant and was provided uncurated.

As regards this clone: Its antigen is still unknown. Base qualities are not provided; no much larger clone lies one nucleotide away.

A second Seattle source provided samples from volunteer blood donors who had recovered from COVID-19. Each collaborating institution followed its own protocols to collect whole blood in K2EDTA tubes. Collaborator samples were shipped for TCRbeta analysis as frozen whole blood, isolated PBMCs, or DNA extracted from either sample type. TCRbeta CDR3 regions were amplified from genomic DNA using the immunoSEQ Assay, a bias-controlled multiplex PCR. In the original analysis: Nucleated cell counts per sample were estimated from amplification of reference gene primers within the assay. Sequence reads were collapsed and filtered to measure the absolute abundance of every unique TCRbeta CDR3 rearrangement. For each sample, productive Simpson clonality was calculated as the square root of Simpson's diversity index over productive rearrangements. TCRdb carries this immuneACCESS record with in-frame sequences only. Its versions omit some clonotypes, under half of them owing to an unresolved V gene in the studies checked, with the rest unexplained. For V, J and clone size, that table is used; D and trimming come from the DNA. The sample records roughly 240,000 clones, 84% of which are singletons. The top ten hold about 2.3% of the sample.

For CDR1 and CDR2, the germline V gene lists SGHAT and FQNNGV. CDR3 length: 16 amino acids, cysteine to phenylalanine. Only the CDR3 portion is preserved as DNA: 48 bases, with reading frame beginning at the first base. The germline V and J ends show losses of 1 base and 7 bases respectively, and no gene match explains 5 bases of the junction. The receptor's source is a middle-aged man who had recovered from COVID-19. Recombination connected TRBV11-2 to TRBJ2-2, and TRBD1 matches 11 of the central bases. Sequenced material: peripheral blood. The CDR3: CASSLARTGGNGELFF. The nucleotide sequence is given as TGTGCCAGCAGCTTAGCTAGGACAGGGGGCAACGGGGAGCTGTTTTTT.